These 25 T cell receptor beta chains came from one sample sequenced in a study of T cells after posttransplantation cyclophosphamide. Some clones are missing from TCRdb's copy, which holds only in-frame ones; the method was immunoSEQ multiplex PCR. Found here are over 10,000 clones, no singletons; the ten largest cover roughly a quarter. A marrow graft followed busulfan-fludarabine conditioning, with cyclophosphamide on days +3 and +4. Source: PBMCs, taken after allogeneic stem cell transplant with posttransplant cyclophosphamide. All receptors come from a female patient aged 35-55 years who received an allogeneic stem cell transplant from an unrelated donor, was CMV-positive, and had acute GVHD only. The graft donor may have given rise to some T cells.

This clone was detected many times. The V and J genes are TRBV5-4 and TRBJ2-1, with 7 positions matching TRBD2. Losses at the gene ends were 0 bases for V and 5 bases for J; bases not matched to a gene: 5. The CDR3 is 15 amino acids. CDR1 is SGHNT and CDR2 is YYREEE in the germline V gene (reference sequence). The chain's CDR3 is CASSLGAGVHNEQFF. In nucleotides, the CDR3 is TGTGCCAGCAGCTTGGGGGCGGGAGTCCACAATGAGCAGTTCTTC.

V gene TRBV6-4 combines with J gene TRBJ1-4; D might be TRBD1 (5 bases). V was trimmed by 2 bases and J by 4 bases, leaving 8 bases between them. The CDR3 contains 14 residues. Germline CDR1 is MRHNA and CDR2 is SNTAGT. In nucleotides, the CDR3 is TGTGCCAGCAGTGACGGGGGGGGTAATGAAAAACTGTTTTTT. This sequence encodes CASSDGGGNEKLFF.

Only a few counts were recorded for this clone. This chain joins TRBV7-2 and TRBJ2-5; 13 nucleotides align to TRBD2. Germline CDR1 reads SGHTA; CDR2 reads FQGNSA. The CDR3 loop spans 17 amino acids. V was pared by 2 bases and J by 5 bases, with 8 bases of the junction left unmatched. In DNA form, the CDR3 reads TGTGCCAGCAGCTTATTAGGACTAGCGGGAGTGGGGGAGACCCAGTACTTC. Protein product: CASSLLGLAGVGETQYF.

The V call is TRBV4-1, the J call TRBJ2-3; D unclear. The CDR3 length is 17 residues. CDR1 is MGHRA, CDR2 YSYEKL, per germline. Trimming left V 0 bases short and J 0 bases short, with 13 bases between. The CDR3 DNA is TGCGCCAGCAGCCAAGAACAACGGGTCCCTAGCACAGATACGCAGTATTTT. Its translation: CASSQEQRVPSTDTQYF.

The sample holds many counts of this clone. The rearrangement uses TRBV7-3 and TRBJ1-1; the D is unclear. V was clipped by 6 bases and J by 5 bases, with 10 bases between them. The CDR3 covers 12 residues. CDR1 is SGHTA and CDR2 is FQGTGA in the germline V gene. CDR3 sequence reads: CASRAFRTEAFF. The CDR3, as DNA: TGTGCCAGCAGAGCCTTTCGGACTGAAGCTTTCTTT. The complete variable domain, with remaining parts taken from reference TRBV7-3 and TRBJ1-1, reads GAGVSQTPSNKVTEKGKYVELRCDPISGHTALYWYRQSLGQGPEFLIYFQGTGAADDSGLPNDRFFAVRPEGSVSTLKIQRTERGDSAVYLCASRAFRTEAFFGQGTRLTVV.

The table lists this clone with many counts. CDR3 coding DNA: TGTGCCAGCAGTGACTCATACAGACACACCGGGGAGCTGTTTTTT. It encodes CASSDSYRHTGELFF. V is TRBV6-4 and J is TRBJ2-2; no definite D call. The CDR3 covers 15 residues. V gave up 0 bases and J gave up 3 bases, with 8 bases separating them. The V gene's germline CDR1 is MRHNA and CDR2 SNTAGT.

The table lists this clone with many counts. The chain joins TRBV5-4 to TRBJ2-1; 11 nucleotides align to TRBD2. The CDR3 is made up of 17 amino acids. After removal of 3 bases from V and 0 bases from J, the junction contained 5 bases not matched to a gene. Germline CDR1 and CDR2: SGHNT and YYREEE (reference sequence). CDR3 bases: TGTGCCAGCAGCTACATTAGCGGGAGGGGCTCCTACAATGAGCAGTTCTTC. This sequence encodes CASSYISGRGSYNEQFF. The entire variable domain, with the rest obtained from reference TRBV5-4 and TRBJ2-1, is as follows: ETGVTQSPTHLIKTRGQQVTLRCSSQSGHNTVSWYQQALGQGPQFIFQYYREEENGRGNFPPRFSGLQFPNYSSELNVNALELDDSALYLCASSYISGRGSYNEQFFGPGTRLTVL.

The gene calls are TRBV28 and TRBJ2-5, with D unresolved. TRBJ2-7 matches the DNA end more closely, so the J call is doubtful. Germline CDR1 is MDHEN and CDR2 is SYDVKM. The CDR3 sequence is 12 residues long. The CDR3 DNA reads TGTGCCAGCAGTTTAAGTATCTACGAGCAGTACTTC. It translates to CASSLSIYEQYF.

This clone was counted ten times or more. The chain employs TRBV2 and TRBJ1-5, with a weak D call TRBD1 (6 bases). CDR1 SNHLY and CDR2 FYNNEI come from the germline V gene. The CDR3 loop spans 13 amino acids. Trimming took off 1 base at V and 10 bases at J, with 11 bases between the two ends. The CDR3 loop is CASSEGGPGPQHF. The DNA for the CDR3 is TGTGCCAGCAGTGAAGGGGGGCCTGGACCCCAGCATTTT.

This clone was seen ten or more times. The chain links TRBV4-3 to TRBJ2-1; maybe TRBD2 (6 bases). Trimming took 2 bases from V and 10 from J, leaving 18 bases between them. CDR3 length equals 15 residues. The V gene's germline CDR1 is LGHNA and CDR2 YSLEER. The CDR3 sequence: CASSQRPLGDWEQFF. CDR3 in DNA: TGCGCCAGCAGCCAACGCCCGTTGGGGGACTGGGAGCAGTTCTTC.

The rearrangement uses TRBV11-2 and TRBJ2-2, with a possible D match to TRBD2 (5 bases). Germline loops: CDR1 SGHAT, CDR2 FQNNGV. V lost 4 bases, J lost 0 bases, and 9 bases lay in between. This CDR3 region has 15 residues. In DNA, the CDR3 is TGTGCCAGCAGCTCGGACGGGACGAACACCGGGGAGCTGTTTTTT. Translating gives CASSSDGTNTGELFF.

In this sample, this clone turned up many times. The V gene is TRBV5-1, the J gene TRBJ2-3, with TRBD1 matching over 10 bases. The CDR3 loop spans 16 amino acids. After removal of 0 bases from V and 2 bases from J, the junction contained 3 bases not matched to a gene. Germline-derived CDR1 and CDR2 are SGHRS and YFSETQ. The CDR3 loop reads CASSLGGTGVTDTQYF. As DNA, the CDR3 is TGCGCCAGCAGCTTGGGAGGGACAGGGGTCACAGATACGCAGTATTTT.

This clone was seen at least ten times. The chain employs TRBV6-1 and TRBJ2-1; 10 bases agree with TRBD2. V lost 4 bases to trimming and J lost 3 bases; unmatched junction nucleotides: 3. Looked up from germline, CDR1 is MNHNS and CDR2 is SASEGT. This CDR3 has 15 residues. This CDR3 reads CASSVIAGGYNEQFF. The DNA of the CDR3 is TGTGCCAGCAGTGTCATAGCGGGGGGCTACAATGAGCAGTTCTTC.

This clone has a handful of counts. The V gene is TRBV1, the J gene TRBJ2-3; the table's D gene call, TRBD2, was not cross checked with the DNA. TRBV1 has pseudogene status. The length of the CDR3 is 17 residues. The CDR3 sequence: CTSSRVLAGELKDTQYF. The CDR3 nucleotides are TGCACCAGCAGCCGCGTTCTAGCGGGAGAATTGAAGGATACGCAGTATTTT.

This clone occurred many times. The chain is built from TRBV5-1 and TRBJ2-3; 9 bases match TRBD2. J gave up 2 bases and V 4 bases, and 8 bases lay outside the gene matches. Per germline, CDR1 SGHRS and CDR2 YFSETQ. The CDR3 is 16 residues long. In nucleotides, the CDR3 is TGCGCCAGCAGCGTATTAGCGGGGGACCCCACAGATACGCAGTATTTT. It encodes CASSVLAGDPTDTQYF.

This clone was observed at least ten times. This chain links TRBV5-4 with TRBJ1-4; D remains unclear. The CDR3 contains 15 residues. Looked up from germline, CDR1 is SGHNT and CDR2 is YYREEE (reference sequence). Trimming shortened V by 3 bases and J by 5 bases, and 14 bases separated the two germline ends. Here the CDR3 DNA reads TGTGCCAGCAGCTCCAACGGACGGGGAAATGAAAAACTGTTTTTT. It yields the protein CASSSNGRGNEKLFF.

The chain employs TRBV12-5 and TRBJ2-7; D is unresolved. Per the germline V gene, CDR1 is LGHNT and CDR2 is FRNRAP. The CDR3 runs to 15 residues. V was clipped by 4 bases and J by 3 bases, with 16 bases between them. CDR3 sequence: CASGSNQAQNYEQYV. The CDR3, as DNA: TGTGCTAGTGGTTCAAACCAAGCCCAGAACTACGAGCAGTACGTC.

This clone was detected ten times or more. V gene TRBV5-1 combines with J gene TRBJ2-2, with 8 bases that match TRBD2. Per germline, CDR1 SGHRS and CDR2 YFSETQ. This CDR3 contains 15 residues. With 4 bases clipped from V and 4 bases from J, the junction kept 6 bases outside the gene matches. The CDR3 region has the DNA TGCGCCAGCAGCCTGACCGGGGGGGCCACCGGGGAGCTGTTTTTT. It translates to CASSLTGGATGELFF. Filled out from reference TRBV5-1 and TRBJ2-2, the complete variable domain reads KAGVTQTPRYLIKTRGQQVTLSCSPISGHRSVSWYQQTPGQGLQFLFEYFSETQRNKGNFPGRFSGRQFSNSRSEMNVSTLELGDSALYLCASSLTGGATGELFFGEGSRLTVL.

This clone came up a few times. The chain links TRBV7-2 to TRBJ2-5, with TRBD1 matching 10 bases. V trimming: 1 base; J trimming: 4 bases; junction bases outside the gene matches: 6. Per germline, CDR1 SGHTA and CDR2 FQGNSA. The CDR3 has 16 residues. Written as DNA, the CDR3 is TGTGCCAGCAGCTTAGTAGGAGGGACAGGGGTAGAGACCCAGTACTTC. Translation: CASSLVGGTGVETQYF.

The rearrangement links TRBV7-2 to TRBJ1-2; maybe TRBD1 (6 bases). V lost 5 bases, J lost 6 bases, and 10 bases lay in between. CDR1 is SGHTA, CDR2 FQGNSA, per germline. This CDR3 comprises 12 residues. CDR3 amino acids: CASSPRTDGYTF. The CDR3 DNA reads as TGTGCCAGCAGCCCCAGGACAGATGGCTACACCTTC.

Only a few counts were recorded for this clone. The chain joins TRBV5-1 to TRBJ2-2, with TRBD2 matching over 7 bases. The CDR3 loop spans 15 amino acids. CDR1 is SGHRS and CDR2 is YFSETQ in the germline V gene. The trim removed 2 bases at V and 4 bases at J, leaving 5 bases unmatched. The CDR3 DNA reads as TGCGCCAGCAGCTTTCCTAGCGGATCCACCGGGGAGCTGTTTTTT. This sequence encodes CASSFPSGSTGELFF.

This clone was seen ten or more times. The genes are TRBV28 and TRBJ1-2; TRBD1 matches 8 bases. CDR3 size: 14 residues. Germline V gives CDR1 MDHEN, CDR2 SYDVKM. J lost 5 bases, V lost 5 bases, and 7 bases had no gene match. The CDR3 protein is CASSLSTGGYGYTF. DNA for the CDR3: TGTGCCAGCAGTCTATCAACAGGGGGATATGGCTACACCTTC.

This clone was seen at least ten times. The genes are TRBV13 and TRBJ1-4, with 8 bases matching TRBD1. V dropped 5 bases and J dropped 8; count of bases not matched to a gene: 10. This CDR3 has 15 amino acids. Germline values: CDR1 PRHDT, CDR2 FYEKMQ (reference sequence). The CDR3 bases are TGTGCCAGCAGCGATTCAGGGGGCGTAAGAGAAAAACTGTTTTTT. This encodes CASSDSGGVREKLFF.

In this sample, this clone turned up a few times. One junction end does not reproduce the germline sequence, and a read error may be involved. The chain uses TRBV7-2 and TRBJ2-7; 10 bases line up with TRBD2. The CDR3 loop spans 15 amino acids. Germline CDR1 reads SGHTA; CDR2 reads FQGNSA. The CDR3 protein is CVSSWTSGSSYEQYF. For the CDR3, the DNA is TGTGTCAGCAGCTGGACTAGCGGAAGCTCCTACGAGCAGTACTTC.

This clone was counted ten times or more. The gene calls are TRBV5-1 and TRBJ1-1; perhaps TRBD1 as D (6 bases). This CDR3 spans 14 amino acids. CDR1 and CDR2 (germline): SGHRS, YFSETQ. The V end lost 0 bases, the J end lost 2 bases, and 8 bases lay between the germline ends. CDR3 loop: CASSLDRENTEAFF. In DNA, the CDR3 is TGCGCCAGCAGCTTGGACAGGGAAAACACTGAAGCTTTCTTT.